Listed below are T cell receptor beta chains from one sample, sequenced in a study of brain T cells in children with intractable seizures. Profiled with immunoSEQ multiplex PCR; TCRdb holds only in-frame clones, not every one. Of under 150,000 clones in the sample, 90% to 95% are singletons; the top ten hold more than 3%. This material consisted of peripheral blood, taken at surgery. All receptors come from a boy less than two years old with hemimegalencephaly and intractable seizures. Each CDR3 is given with its conserved first and last residue. A D gene is named only where the DNA matches it firmly. Not all rows give a size; the values are once, few, many and, for expanded clones, a class.

CAWSRSYGYTF,TGTGCCTGGAGTAGGTCGTATGGCTACACCTTC,NA,TRBV30,NA,TRBJ1-2
CARLTNSGRGCEQYF,TGTGCCAGGCTCACCAATAGCGGGAGGGGATGCGAGCAGTACTTC,once,TRBV21-1,NA,TRBJ2-7
CASSYPAGRGQPQHF,TGTGCCAGCAGTTACCCGGCGGGGAGGGGACAGCCCCAGCATTTT,few,TRBV6-6,NA,TRBJ1-5
CASSLGSSGNTIYF,TGTGCCAGCAGTCTAGGGAGCTCTGGAAACACCATATATTTT,NA,TRBV6-5,NA,TRBJ1-3
CASTPGGGPPHQPQHF,TGTGCCAGCACCCCTGGAGGAGGCCCCCCTCATCAGCCCCAGCATTTT,NA,TRBV28,NA,TRBJ1-5
CASSLSPSGGLQEQYF,TGTGCCAGCAGCTTAAGTCCTAGCGGGGGGTTACAAGAGCAGTACTTC,NA,TRBV7-3,TRBD2,TRBJ2-7
CASSHGATGNQPQHF,TGTGCCAGCAGCCATGGAGCTACAGGCAATCAGCCCCAGCATTTT,once,TRBV3-1/TRBV3-2,NA,TRBJ1-5
CASSPGLYNEQFF,TGTGCCAGCAGCCCGGGACTATACAATGAGCAGTTCTTC,NA,TRBV11-3,TRBD2,TRBJ2-1
CASSPTGTVGYGYTF,TGTGCCAGCAGTCCAACCGGGACAGTGGGCTATGGCTACACCTTC,once,TRBV11-1,TRBD1,TRBJ1-2
CASSLPSPGPEQYF,TGTGCCAGCAGCCTCCCGAGCCCCGGACCCGAGCAGTACTTC,NA,TRBV5-6,NA,TRBJ2-7
CASSFVGSGNTIYF,TGTGCCAGCAGTTTTGTCGGCTCTGGAAACACCATATATTTT,NA,TRBV28,NA,TRBJ1-3
CASSLSRTLNEQFF,TGTGCCAGCTCACTCTCTAGGACCCTCAATGAGCAGTTCTTC,NA,TRBV18,NA,TRBJ2-1
CASTWGAKNIQYF,TGTGCCAGCACCTGGGGGGCCAAAAACATTCAGTACTTC,NA,TRBV28,NA,TRBJ2-4
CASSQQGRGLAQYF,TGTGCCAGCAGCCAACAGGGACGCGGGTTGGCCCAGTACTTC,NA,TRBV3-1/TRBV3-2,NA,TRBJ2-5
CASSPLTSGANVLTF,TGTGCCAGCAGTCCCTTAACCTCTGGGGCCAACGTCCTGACTTTC,once,TRBV27,NA,TRBJ2-6
CASSPRDRANYGYTF,TGTGCCAGCAGCCCCAGGGACAGGGCGAACTATGGCTACACCTTC,NA,TRBV9,TRBD1,TRBJ1-2
CAVTGRGRTDTQYF,TGTGCCGTGACAGGGAGGGGTAGGACAGATACGCAGTATTTT,NA,TRBV7-2,NA,TRBJ2-3
CASSRLAGGYEQYF,TGTGCCAGCAGCCGACTAGCGGGAGGCTACGAGCAGTACTTC,NA,TRBV6-2/TRBV6-3,TRBD2,TRBJ2-7
CASSEAGQGSNEQFF,TGTGCCAGCAGTGAGGCGGGACAGGGGAGCAATGAGCAGTTCTTC,once,TRBV25-1,TRBD1,TRBJ2-1
CATSRDQPFQGAKNIQYF,TGTGCCACCAGCAGAGATCAACCCTTCCAGGGCGCCAAAAACATTCAGTACTTC,NA,TRBV15,NA,TRBJ2-4
CASSLRQGADTQYF,TGTGCCAGCAGCTTACGCCAGGGAGCAGATACGCAGTATTTT,NA,TRBV5-4,NA,TRBJ2-3
CASSLGRHTDTQYF,TGCGCCAGCAGCTTGGGAAGACACACAGATACGCAGTATTTT,NA,TRBV5-1,NA,TRBJ2-3
CASSDWGAGELFF,TGCGCCAGCAGCGACTGGGGGGCCGGGGAGCTGTTTTTT,NA,TRBV5-1,NA,TRBJ2-2
CASSLAWTGDYGYTF,TGTGCCAGCAGCTTAGCCTGGACAGGGGATTATGGCTACACCTTC,NA,TRBV13,TRBD1,TRBJ1-2
CATPYGSGRGPYEQYF,TGTGCCACCCCCTACGGGTCCGGCAGGGGTCCCTACGAGCAGTACTTC,NA,TRBV15,NA,TRBJ2-7
CASSLNGLAPYNEQFF,TGTGCCAGCAGCTTAAATGGTCTAGCGCCCTACAATGAGCAGTTCTTC,NA,TRBV7-3,NA,TRBJ2-1
CAWSPLVRKQFF,TGTGCCTGGAGCCCGCTTGTGAGGAAGCAGTTCTTC,NA,TRBV30,NA,TRBJ2-1
CASSGGQPQHF,TGTGCCAGCAGTGGTGGCCAGCCCCAGCATTTT,NA,TRBV28,NA,TRBJ1-5
CASQGSHPEAFF,TGTGCCAGTCAGGGATCACACCCTGAAGCTTTCTTT,NA,TRBV12-3/TRBV12-4,NA,TRBJ1-1
CASSILGRGGYEQYF,TGTGCCAGTAGTATCTTGGGTAGGGGGGGCTACGAGCAGTACTTC,NA,TRBV19,NA,TRBJ2-7
CAISETGTYQETQYF,TGTGCCATCAGTGAAACCGGGACCTACCAAGAGACCCAGTACTTC,NA,TRBV10-3,NA,TRBJ2-5